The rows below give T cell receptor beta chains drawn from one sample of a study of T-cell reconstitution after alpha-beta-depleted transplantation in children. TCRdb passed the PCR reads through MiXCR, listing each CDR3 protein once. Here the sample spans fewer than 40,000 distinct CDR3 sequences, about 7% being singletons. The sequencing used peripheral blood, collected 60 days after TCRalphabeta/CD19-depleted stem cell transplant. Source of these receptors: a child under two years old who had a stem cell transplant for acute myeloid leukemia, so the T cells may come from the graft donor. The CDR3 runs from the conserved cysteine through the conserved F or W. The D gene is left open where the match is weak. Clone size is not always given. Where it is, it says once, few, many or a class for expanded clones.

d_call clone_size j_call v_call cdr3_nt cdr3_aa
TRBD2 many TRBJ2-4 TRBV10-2 TGCGCCAGCAGTGAGCTGCGGGGGGCAGGGAACATTCAGTACTTC CASSELRGAGNIQYF
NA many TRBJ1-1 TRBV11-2 TGTGCCAGCAGCTTACAAGACGGATGGACACGCAAGACGGGGCCTGAAGCTTTCTTT CASSLQDGWTRKTGPEAFF
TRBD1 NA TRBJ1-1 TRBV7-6 TGTGCCAGCAGCTTAGTCGGACAGGGGAACACTGAAGCTTTCTTT CASSLVGQGNTEAFF
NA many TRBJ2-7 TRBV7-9 TGTGCCAGCCGGGAAGAGGGTAACCCCTCCTACGAGCAGTACTTC CASREEGNPSYEQYF
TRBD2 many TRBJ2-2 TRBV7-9 TGTGCCAGCAGCTTAGCTTGGACTAGCGGATACACCGGGGAGCTGTTTTTT CASSLAWTSGYTGELFF
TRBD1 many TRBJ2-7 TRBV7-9 TGTGCCAGCAGCTTTTGGACAGGGCGAGAGCAGTACTTC CASSFWTGREQYF
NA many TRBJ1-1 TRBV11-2 TGTGCCAGCAGCTATGGGAGGGGGTTGAACACTGAAGCTTTCTTT CASSYGRGLNTEAFF
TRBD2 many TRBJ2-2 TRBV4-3 TGCGCCAGCAGCCAAGGTCTAGCGGGTTCCGGGGAGCTGTTTTTT CASSQGLAGSGELFF
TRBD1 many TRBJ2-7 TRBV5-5 TGTGCCAGCACCAGGACAGGGGATGAGCAGTACTTC CASTRTGDEQYF
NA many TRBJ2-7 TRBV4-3 TGCGCCAGCAGCCAAGATCCTTGGGCCTACGAGCAGTACTTC CASSQDPWAYEQYF
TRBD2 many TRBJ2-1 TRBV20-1 TGCAGTGGACTAGCTGGGAAAAATGAGCAGTTCTTC CSGLAGKNEQFF
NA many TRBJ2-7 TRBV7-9 TGTGCCAGCAGTGGGACACCCAGCTCCTACGAGCAGTACTTC CASSGTPSSYEQYF
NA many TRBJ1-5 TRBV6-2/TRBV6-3 TGTGCCAGCAGTTACGGGCTGGGGGAGGGGCCCCAGCATTTT CASSYGLGEGPQHF
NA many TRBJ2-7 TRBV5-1 TGCGCCAGCAGCGCCGGGTTCCGGTCCCCTTTCTACGAGCAGTACTTC CASSAGFRSPFYEQYF
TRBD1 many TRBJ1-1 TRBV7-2 TGTGCCAGCAGCTTAGGGGGGACAGGGGGAATTGAAGCTTTCTTT CASSLGGTGGIEAFF
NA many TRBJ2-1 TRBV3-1 TGTGCCAGCAGCCCCGAGAATCAACGCTACAATGAGCAGTTCTTC CASSPENQRYNEQFF
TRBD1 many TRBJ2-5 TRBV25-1 TGTGCCAGCAGGCTAGGGGGCAGAGAGACCCAGTACTTC CASRLGGRETQYF
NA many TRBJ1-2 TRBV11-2 TGTGCCACCCGGGCGGGGGGTGGCTACACCTTC CATRAGGGYTF
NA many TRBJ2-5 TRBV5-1 TGCGCCAGCAGCTTCGAGGATCTCCCGCAAGAGACCCAGTACTTC CASSFEDLPQETQYF
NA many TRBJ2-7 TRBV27 TGTGCCAGCAGTTTAACCCGGGCAGCCTCCTACGAGCAGTACTTC CASSLTRAASYEQYF
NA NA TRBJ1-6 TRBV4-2 TGTGCCAGCAGCCCTGGGGTGAATTCACCCCTCCACTTT CASSPGVNSPLHF
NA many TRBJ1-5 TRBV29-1 TGCAGCTTCTGCAGGGATCAGCCCCAGCATTTT CSFCRDQPQHF
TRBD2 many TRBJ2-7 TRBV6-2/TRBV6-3 TGTGCCAGCAGGTCCGGGACTAGCGGTTACTACGAGCAGTACTTC CASRSGTSGYYEQYF
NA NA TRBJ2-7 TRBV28 TGTGCCAGCAGTTTATATCTAACAGGGAGAAGGTACGAGCAGTACTTC CASSLYLTGRRYEQYF
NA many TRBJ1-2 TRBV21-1 TGTGCCAGCAGCAATGACGGGGGAGTGCTTGGCTACACCTTC CASSNDGGVLGYTF
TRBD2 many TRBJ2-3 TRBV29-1 TGCAGCGTTCCCACTAGCGGGAAAGCAGATACGCAGTATTTT CSVPTSGKADTQYF
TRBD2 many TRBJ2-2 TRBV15 TGTGCCACCAGCAGAGATCAACTAGCGGAGAACACCGGGGAGCTGTTTTTT CATSRDQLAENTGELFF
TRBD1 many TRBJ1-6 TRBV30 TGTGCCTGGAGACACCGGGACAGGGGGCATAATTCACCCCTCCACTTT CAWRHRDRGHNSPLHF
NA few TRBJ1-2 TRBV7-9 TGTGCCAGCAGCTTACCGACACTGGTCTATGGCTACACCTTC CASSLPTLVYGYTF
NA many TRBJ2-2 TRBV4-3 TGCGCCAGCAGCCAAGAGAGGGTCCATCTGGACACCGGGGAGCTGTTTTTT CASSQERVHLDTGELFF
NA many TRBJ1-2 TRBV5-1 TGCGCCAGCAGCCTGGAGCTGGGACACCCTTATGGCTACACCTTC CASSLELGHPYGYTF
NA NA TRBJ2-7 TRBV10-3 TGTGCCATCAGTCGACAGGATCTCTACGAGCAGTACTTC CAISRQDLYEQYF
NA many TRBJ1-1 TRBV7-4 TGTGCCAGCAGCTTGAAGTGTTATAAAGCTTTCTTT CASSLKCYKAFF
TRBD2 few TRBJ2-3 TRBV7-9 TGTGCCAGCAGTTCAATTGGGACTAGCGGGGTCGAGACGCAGTATTTT CASSSIGTSGVETQYF
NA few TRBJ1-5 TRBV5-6 TGTGCCAGCAGCCTAACAGGGTTCGGAGAGGGGCCCCAGCATTTT CASSLTGFGEGPQHF
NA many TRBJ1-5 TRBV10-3 TGTGCCATCAGTGAGTCCGAGTTGTTCAGACCCCAGCATTTT CAISESELFRPQHF
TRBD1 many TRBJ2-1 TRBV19 TGTGCCAGTAGTCCCGGGACAGATTACAATGAGCAGTTCTTC CASSPGTDYNEQFF
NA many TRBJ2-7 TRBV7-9 TGTGCCAGCAGCCCCCCAGGGGACTACGAGCAGTACTTC CASSPPGDYEQYF
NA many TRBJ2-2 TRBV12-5 TGTCAACTGGCGAGGGGGGCCGGGGAGCTGTTTTTT CQLARGAGELFF
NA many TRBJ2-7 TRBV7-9 TGTGCCAGCAGCGGAGCAGGGGATCTCTACGAGCAGTACTTC CASSGAGDLYEQYF
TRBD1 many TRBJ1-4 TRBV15 TGTGCCACCAGCAGAGATGGACAGGGACTAGAAAAACTGTTTTTT CATSRDGQGLEKLFF
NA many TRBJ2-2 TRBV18 TGTGCCAGCTCACCAGAGACGGGGTCGAACACCGGGGAGCTGTTTTTT CASSPETGSNTGELFF
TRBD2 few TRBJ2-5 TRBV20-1 TGCAGTGCTAGACGGCTCGGAGGTAGCGGGGGCTTTCAAGAGACCCAGTACTTC CSARRLGGSGGFQETQYF
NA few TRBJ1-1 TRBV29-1 TGCAGCGCGCAGGGGCTCACTGAAGCTTTCTTT CSAQGLTEAFF
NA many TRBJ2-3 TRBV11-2 TGTGCCAGCAGCTTAGTTTCTCGCACAGATACGCAGTATTTT CASSLVSRTDTQYF
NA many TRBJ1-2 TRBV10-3 TGTGCCATCCTAACAACCACGTTCTATGGCTACACCTTC CAILTTTFYGYTF